Each of the 15 T cell receptor beta chains below was sequenced from the same sample in a study of blood T cell repertoires in COVID-19 (TCRdb year 2020). Libraries were constructed by the immunoSEQ multiplex PCR assay. The source is immuneACCESS, and TCRdb retained only in-frame sequences with V and J called. Part of the clones is not carried over; for the studies checked, unresolved V genes explain less than half of this, and the remainder is unexplained. The sample has 35,000 to 50,000 clones on record, approximately 83% of them singletons. Roughly 47% of the sample comes from the top ten. The sample comprised peripheral blood. All receptors come from an elderly woman with acute or convalescent COVID-19.

This chain joins TRBV2 and TRBJ2-7, with D possibly being TRBD1 (7 bases). CDR1 and CDR2 (germline): SNHLY, FYNNEI. Trimming took 3 bases from V and 4 from J, leaving 16 bases between them. The CDR3 totals 15 residues. The CDR3 nucleotides are TGTGCCAGCAGTGAGCAGGGCCAGGGGGGATACGAGCAGTACTTC. This gives the protein CASSEQGQGGYEQYF.

This rearrangement joins TRBV28 to TRBJ2-6; no clear D gene. The CDR3 has 16 amino acids. Germline V gene sequence: CDR1 MDHEN, CDR2 SYDVKM. V was cut by 1 base and J by 4 bases, with 11 bases left in between. The CDR3 reads CASSLLASRGANVLTF. Written as DNA, the CDR3 is TGTGCCAGCAGTTTATTGGCCTCCCGAGGGGCCAACGTCCTGACTTTC.

This chain uses TRBV6-5 with TRBJ2-7; 9 bases map to TRBD1. The J segment lost 6 bases and the V segment lost 3 bases, leaving 12 bases of the junction unmatched. The CDR3 runs 16 residues. Per the germline V gene, CDR1 is MNHEY and CDR2 is SVGAGI. CDR3 DNA sequence: TGTGCCAGCAGTTATAGCCGGGACAGGGAATTAGGCGAGCAGTACTTC. It yields the protein CASSYSRDRELGEQYF.

The sample holds one count of this clone. The chain combines TRBV18 with TRBJ1-6, with 8 bases identical to TRBD1. The CDR3 runs to 16 residues. CDR1 is KGHSH and CDR2 is LQKENI in the germline V gene. The J segment lost 5 bases and the V segment lost 3 bases, leaving 6 bases of the junction unmatched. The CDR3 sequence: CASSPRGQENNSPLHF. In DNA form, the CDR3 reads TGTGCCAGCTCACCTCGGGGACAGGAGAATAATTCACCCCTCCACTTT.

The rearrangement links TRBV19 to TRBJ1-5, with D perhaps matching TRBD1 (6 bases). V gave up 3 bases and J gave up 4 bases, with 10 bases separating them. The CDR3 consists of 14 residues. CDR1 and CDR2 from the germline V gene are LNHDA and SQIVND (reference sequence). CDR3 bases: TGTGCCAGTAGTATGACAGGTTATAATCAGCCCCAGCATTTT. It yields the protein CASSMTGYNQPQHF.

This chain connects TRBV20-1 to TRBJ1-2; 7 bases agree with TRBD1. In germline, CDR1 is DFQATT, CDR2 SNEGSKA (reference sequence). This CDR3 comprises 11 residues. V lost 6 bases and J lost 5; bases outside the gene matches: 3. CDR3 protein: CSATTGYGYTF. For the CDR3, the DNA is TGCAGTGCCACGACAGGGTATGGCTACACCTTC.

This chain uses TRBV7-3 with TRBJ1-1, with D tentatively TRBD1 (5 bases). This CDR3 comprises 12 residues. Germline V gene lookup returns CDR1 SGHTA and CDR2 FQGTGA. The germline V and J ends were trimmed by 5 bases and 9 bases, with 13 bases remaining between them. CDR3 sequence reads: CASSLGGGKAFF. The CDR3 DNA reads as TGTGCCAGCAGCCTCGGGGGAGGTAAAGCTTTCTTT.

The chain combines TRBV10-3 with TRBJ1-6; 7 bases line up with TRBD1. The length of the CDR3 is 17 residues. V was pared by 0 bases and J by 7 bases, with 9 bases of the junction left unmatched. Germline assignment: CDR1 ENHRY and CDR2 SYGVKD. The CDR3 DNA sequence: TGTGCCATCAGTGAGTCGGACAGGCTTGGGAGAAATTCACCCCTCCACTTT. Its translation is CAISESDRLGRNSPLHF.

This clone was recorded once. The gene calls are TRBV5-1 and TRBJ1-4; no clear D. The germline V gene encodes CDR1 SGHRS and CDR2 YFSETQ. The ends were cut back, 1 base at V and 0 bases at J, with 13 bases in the middle. The CDR3 has 17 residues. CDR3 amino acids: CASSLMGSGPTNEKLFF. CDR3 sequence (DNA): TGCGCCAGCAGCTTGATGGGCAGTGGGCCAACTAATGAAAAACTGTTTTTT.

The V gene is TRBV18, the J gene TRBJ2-3; D not certain. The CDR3 totals 14 residues. V was shortened by 6 bases and J by 4 bases, with 14 bases between the two germline ends. CDR1 is KGHSH and CDR2 is LQKENI in the germline V gene. CDR3 sequence (DNA): TGTGCCAGCTCTATGGCTCCTCGGGCAGATACGCAGTATTTT. This codes for CASSMAPRADTQYF.

This clone turned up a few times. J is TRBJ1-1 and V is TRBV2, with D uncertain. The V gene's germline CDR1 is SNHLY and CDR2 FYNNEI. This CDR3 has 11 residues. Trimming stripped 3 bases from V and 11 bases from J, with 10 bases between. CDR3 coding DNA: TGTGCCAGCAGTGACGCAGGCACGGCTTTCTTT. It codes for CASSDAGTAFF. The full variable domain, in which reference TRBV2 and TRBJ1-1 provide the parts outside the CDR3, is EPEVTQTPSHQVTQMGQEVILRCVPISNHLYFYWYRQILGQKVEFLVSFYNNEISEKSEIFDDQFSVERPDGSNFTLKIRSTKLEDSAMYFCASSDAGTAFFGQGTRLTVV.

This clone was found once. The gene calls are TRBV5-6 and TRBJ1-2, with 10 bases fitting TRBD1. V lost 4 bases to trimming and J lost 4 bases; unmatched junction nucleotides: 10. The CDR3 is 16 residues long. Germline CDR1 and CDR2: SGHDT and YYEEEE. The CDR3 loop reads CASSERQGASGYGYTF. The CDR3 bases are TGTGCCAGCAGCGAGCGACAGGGGGCAAGTGGCTATGGCTACACCTTC.

The V call is TRBV19, the J call TRBJ2-2, with a tentative D call TRBD2 (5 bases). The CDR3 loop spans 19 amino acids. Trimming removed 3 bases from V and 4 bases from J, with 24 bases in between. Germline V gene lookup returns CDR1 LNHDA and CDR2 SQIVND (reference sequence). The CDR3 sequence: CASSMERQINPLITGELFF. CDR3 coding DNA: TGTGCCAGTAGTATGGAGCGGCAGATAAACCCATTAATCACCGGGGAGCTGTTTTTT.

The table lists this clone with a count of one. This chain links TRBV19 with TRBJ1-6; TRBD1 is a possible D gene (6 bases). Germline V lookup: CDR1 LNHDA, CDR2 SQIVND (reference sequence). Trimming took off 5 bases at V and 8 bases at J, with 10 bases between the two ends. This CDR3 spans 13 amino acids. CDR3: CASSLGGDSPLHF. CDR3 DNA sequence: TGTGCCAGTAGTCTAGGGGGGGATTCACCCCTCCACTTT.

A few counts support this clone. This chain connects TRBV11-3 to TRBJ1-4, with D possibly matching TRBD1 (6 bases). The germline V gene encodes CDR1 SGHNT and CDR2 YENEEA. This CDR3 contains 13 residues. V lost 3 bases and J lost 8, with 10 bases in between. The CDR3 loop is CASSFQGTEKLFF. The CDR3 nucleotides read TGTGCCAGCAGCTTTCAGGGGACCGAAAAACTGTTTTTT.